The TCR beta chain described here comes from a study of blood T cell repertoires in COVID-19. Study-level information: Some COVID-19 samples were acute and others convalescent; all came from the United States, Italy and Spain.

Recruits, aged about 18 to 90 years, lived in roughly 22 US areas. Allocation to cohorts depended on clinical history reported by the participants. Under the authors' procedure: Amplification with reference gene primers provided the estimates of nucleated cell counts. Assay: immunoSEQ multiplex PCR; the TCRdb copy retains only in-frame clones and omits some. Clone size and the V and J calls come from that table; the DNA yielded D and trimming. The data show 300,000 to 400,000 clones, over 75% seen once. CDR3 length equals 16 residues. CDR1 and CDR2 from the germline V gene are MNHNY and SVGAGI (reference sequence). Trimming stripped 6 bases from V and 1 base from J, with 13 bases between.

Sequenced: PBMCs or T cells enriched from blood (not recorded which). This chain links TRBV6-6 with TRBJ2-6, with D possibly being TRBD1 (5 bases). The TCR sequence derives from a man under 40 who had recovered from COVID-19. The chain's CDR3 is CASSPDRTSGANVLTF. In DNA, the CDR3 is TGTGCCAGCAGCCCCGACAGAACATCTGGGGCCAACGTCCTGACTTTC.